The 18 T cell receptor beta chains below all came from one sample that was sequenced in a study of Ad26.COV2.S vaccination and SARS-CoV-2 variants. Repertoires were generated with immunoSEQ multiplex PCR, while TCRdb's copy carries only in-frame clones and drops some. Of around 100,000 clones in the sample, around three quarters were seen once. The sequencing here drew on peripheral blood, taken after recovery from COVID-19. These receptors came from a human donor who had recovered from COVID-19.

The chain couples TRBV10-2 to TRBJ2-1; 9 bases align to TRBD1. Trimming cost V 6 bases and J 6 bases; bases outside gene matches: 9. The CDR3 has 15 amino acids. CDR1 and CDR2 from the germline V gene are WSHSY and SAAADI. CDR3 bases: TGCGCCAGCAGGGAGGGACAGGGCGGCGGCAATGAGCAGTTCTTC. Its protein is CASREGQGGGNEQFF.

The chain couples TRBV7-9 to TRBJ2-3, with D tentatively TRBD1 (6 bases). This CDR3 contains 14 residues. Germline values: CDR1 SEHNR, CDR2 FQNEAQ (reference sequence). V dropped 5 bases and J dropped 5 bases, with 14 bases sitting between them. The CDR3 DNA follows: TGTGCCAGCAGCCCTGCTGCAGGGGAAGATACGCAGTATTTT. It translates to CASSPAAGEDTQYF.

The chain uses TRBV5-1 and TRBJ2-4; 9 positions agree with TRBD1. This CDR3 has 17 residues. Germline values: CDR1 SGHRS, CDR2 YFSETQ. J lost 6 bases, V lost 0 bases, and 10 bases had no gene match. CDR3 sequence (DNA): TGCGCCAGCAGCTTGGAACATAGACAGGGGGTTGGAAACATTCAGTACTTC. Residues: CASSLEHRQGVGNIQYF.

The rearrangement uses TRBV28 and TRBJ1-3; a possible D gene is TRBD1 (6 bases). The CDR3 totals 14 residues. Germline V gene data show CDR1 as MDHEN and CDR2 as SYDVKM. V was shortened by 3 bases and J by 3 bases, with 9 bases between the two germline ends. Here the CDR3 DNA reads TGTGCCAGCAGTTTGGGGGCCATTGGAAACACCATATATTTT. Translation: CASSLGAIGNTIYF.

About this clone itself: In the same sample, other DNA sequences code for this CDR3. The chain has TRBV30 and TRBJ1-2; D might be TRBD1 (5 bases). Per germline, CDR1 GTSNPN and CDR2 SVGIG (reference sequence). The CDR3 contains 11 residues. Trimming removed 1 base at V and 8 bases at J, with 8 bases between. The CDR3 sequence: CAWSGGGGYTF. The CDR3, as DNA: TGTGCCTGGAGTGGGGGGGGAGGCTACACCTTC.

The gene calls are TRBV6-5 and TRBJ2-7, with D perhaps TRBD2 (6 bases). The CDR3 totals 14 residues. V lost 7 bases and J lost 6, with 19 bases in between. Germline values: CDR1 MNHEY, CDR2 SVGAGI. The CDR3 nucleotides are TGTGCCAGCACCTTAGGAGTGGAGGGCTCCGAGCAGTACTTC. It encodes CASTLGVEGSEQYF.

This clone was counted at least ten times. This chain connects TRBV6-6 to TRBJ1-1; D ambiguous. Germline lookup yields CDR1 MNHNY and CDR2 SVGAGI (reference sequence). The CDR3 has 13 amino acids. The V end was cut by 5 bases, the J end by 6 bases, with 13 bases between. The CDR3 DNA follows: TGTGCCAGCAGTGACACCGAGCTTCCTGAAGCTTTCTTT. Its translation: CASSDTELPEAFF.

This clone was observed many times. The rearrangement links TRBV12-3 or TRBV12-4 to TRBJ2-2; D tentatively fits TRBD1 or TRBD2 (6 bases each). The CDR3 runs 13 residues. V lost 4 bases to trimming and J lost 6 bases, with 9 bases between them. CDR3 nucleotides: TGTGCCAGCAGTTATAGGGGGGCCGGGGAGCTGTTTTTT. This encodes CASSYRGAGELFF.

The chain has TRBV3-1 (or the pseudogene TRBV3-2) and TRBJ2-7; tentatively, D is TRBD1 or TRBD2 (5 bases each). CDR3 size: 15 residues. Germline CDR1 LGHDT, CDR2 YNNKEL (reference sequence). The V gene lost 3 bases and the J gene lost 0 bases, with 12 bases spanning the gap. In nucleotides, the CDR3 is TGTGCCAGCAGCCAGGGGACCTTAAGCTCCTACGAGCAGTACTTC. This translates into CASSQGTLSSYEQYF.

The genes are TRBV28 and TRBJ2-3; 8 bases agree with TRBD2. Germline V CDR1 and CDR2: MDHEN, SYDVKM. The CDR3 runs to 15 residues. V shed 3 bases, J shed 6 bases, and the junction held 8 bases outside the gene matches. CDR3 residues: CASSFPSGGSDTQYF. The CDR3 DNA sequence: TGTGCCAGCAGTTTCCCCAGCGGGGGATCGGATACGCAGTATTTT.

V is TRBV7-9 and J is TRBJ2-7; a weak D match, TRBD1 (6 bases). This CDR3 is built from 14 residues. V was clipped by 3 bases and J by 5 bases, with 14 bases between them. The germline gives CDR1 SEHNR, CDR2 FQNEAQ (reference sequence). In nucleotides, the CDR3 is TGTGCCAGCAGCTTGTTCAACAGGGTCGACGAGCAGTACTTC. Translation gives CASSLFNRVDEQYF.

V and J are TRBV6-5 and TRBJ1-5, with 7 bases matching TRBD1. V shed 4 bases, J shed 4 bases, and the junction held 10 bases outside the gene matches. Germline V gene lookup returns CDR1 MNHEY and CDR2 SVGAGI. This CDR3 region has 16 residues. The CDR3: CASSFSATQGNQPQHF. The CDR3 DNA is TGTGCCAGCAGTTTTTCGGCCACACAGGGGAATCAGCCCCAGCATTTT.

The J gene is TRBJ1-2, the V gene TRBV19; TRBD1 matches at 8 bases. CDR3 size: 13 residues. V lost 6 bases, J lost 6 bases, and 6 bases stayed unmatched. The germline CDR1 and CDR2 sequences are LNHDA and SQIVND (reference sequence). The CDR3 DNA reads TGTGCCAGTAGGGGACAGGACAGTGATGGCTACACCTTC. This translates into CASRGQDSDGYTF.

Comment on this clone: One junction end disagrees with the germline gene, perhaps due to a read error. This chain connects TRBV5-4 to TRBJ1-2; D gene ambiguous. This CDR3 region has 9 residues. CDR1 is SGHNT, CDR2 YYREEE, per germline (reference sequence). The chain's CDR3 is CASGTEPLF. The DNA for the CDR3 is TGTGCCAGCGGAACCGAGCCTCTATTC.

This clone occurred once. The chain combines TRBV9 with TRBJ2-2; a weak D match, TRBD1 (5 bases). CDR1 SGDLS and CDR2 YYNGEE come from the germline V gene. V was pared by 5 bases and J by 6 bases, with 14 bases between. CDR3 size: 14 residues. The CDR3 sequence is CASRLTDLSGELFF. The CDR3 region has the DNA TGTGCCAGCAGACTGACAGATTTATCCGGGGAGCTGTTTTTT.

V and J are TRBV6-5 and TRBJ2-1; D remains ambiguous. With 6 bases removed from V and 3 bases from J, the gap between germline ends came to 3 bases. Germline V lookup: CDR1 MNHEY, CDR2 SVGAGI. CDR3 size: 11 residues. CDR3 region: CASRFYNEQFF. CDR3 in DNA: TGTGCCAGCAGGTTCTACAATGAGCAGTTCTTC.

The chain employs TRBV5-1 and TRBJ1-3; TRBD1 is a possible D gene (6 bases). The CDR3 spans 15 residues. The V gene lost 4 bases and the J gene lost 3 bases, with 14 bases spanning the gap. CDR1 is SGHRS and CDR2 is YFSETQ in the germline V gene. CDR3 in amino acids: CASSVAGDNGNTIYF. CDR3 DNA sequence: TGCGCCAGCAGCGTCGCAGGGGATAATGGAAACACCATATATTTT.

This chain links TRBV6-1 with TRBJ2-1; D is unclear. V dropped 1 base and J dropped 15 bases, with 19 bases sitting between them. Germline V CDR1 and CDR2: MNHNS, SASEGT. The CDR3 is made up of 14 amino acids. The CDR3 here is CASSEDSGVATRFF. The DNA of the CDR3 is TGTGCCAGCAGTGAAGATTCAGGAGTGGCAACGCGGTTCTTC.